The 12 T cell receptor beta chains reported below all come from one sample, sequenced in a study. TCRdb recomputed calls from the 5' RACE reads with MiXCR, one row per CDR3 protein. The sample comprises more than 9,500 distinct CDR3 sequences, approximately 24% of which are singletons, and about 3.4% rests with the top ten. Treg sorting used a CD4+CD25+CD127-/low gate. The specimen sequenced was Tregs sorted from blood. The receptors stem from a female donor with breast cancer.

This clonotype was observed at least ten times. The chain is built from TRBV6-1 and TRBJ1-6, with D possibly TRBD1 on 5 matching bases. This CDR3 spans 16 amino acids. V gave up 7 bases and J gave up 0 bases, with 13 bases separating them. Germline CDR1 and CDR2: MNHNS and SASEGT. CDR3 DNA sequence: TGTGCCAGCATCCGGGACGCCAGCTCCTATAATTCACCCCTCCACTTT. It encodes CASIRDASSYNSPLHF.

This sequence joins TRBV11-2 and TRBJ2-1; no clear D. The length of the CDR3 is 14 residues. V was cut by 3 bases and J by 4 bases, with 10 bases left in between. The germline V gene encodes CDR1 SGHAT and CDR2 FQNNGV. In DNA form, the CDR3 reads TGTGCCAGCAGCTTTTCCGGGCTATACAATGAGCAGTTCTTC. The encoded protein is CASSFSGLYNEQFF.

Concerning this clonotype itself: Just one base apart from a much larger clone, this may be a read error. The rearrangement links TRBV6-5 to TRBJ2-7; the match to TRBD2 covers 11 bases. With 5 bases clipped from V and 3 bases from J, the junction kept 9 bases outside the gene matches. Germline V gene data show CDR1 as MNHEY and CDR2 as SVGAGI. The CDR3 has 16 amino acids. CDR3 sequence reads: CASSPITSGGYYEQYF. The CDR3 bases are TGTGCCAGCAGTCCGATCACTAGCGGGGGATACTACGAGCAGTACTTC.

Concerning this clonotype itself: A junction boundary mismatches the germline segment, possibly from a read error. The chain links TRBV19 to TRBJ2-1, with 8 bases lining up with TRBD1. The CDR3 extends over 15 amino acids. Per the germline V gene, CDR1 is LNHDA and CDR2 is SQIVND (reference sequence). This CDR3 reads CARSRTGSSYNEQFF. CDR3 sequence (DNA): TGTGCCAGAAGTAGGACAGGGAGCTCCTACAATGAGCAGTTCTTC.

A word on this clonotype: It may be a read error: a sequence one base away is much more abundant. Lacking the conserved final phenylalanine or tryptophan, this CDR3 likely reflects a read error. The chain is built from TRBV7-9 and TRBJ1-1; D is ambiguous. V shed 2 bases and J shed 0 bases, with 7 bases lying between them. The germline CDR1 and CDR2 sequences are SEHNR and FQNEAQ (reference sequence). The CDR3 extends over 14 amino acids. The CDR3 DNA follows: TGTGCCAGCAGCTTAAGAGGCTTGAACACTGAAGCTTTCCTT. Residues: CASSLRGLNTEAFL.

The chain is built from TRBV28 and TRBJ2-7, with a tentative D call TRBD2 (6 bases). V was trimmed by 3 bases and J by 5 bases, leaving 14 bases between them. Germline CDR1 is MDHEN and CDR2 is SYDVKM. The CDR3 sequence is 14 residues long. CDR3 sequence: CASSLAGGVNEQYF. The CDR3 region has the DNA TGTGCCAGCAGTTTGGCTGGCGGGGTCAACGAGCAGTACTTC.

In this sample, this clonotype is medium-sized (0.01 to 0.1%). The chain carries TRBV3-1 and TRBJ2-7; either TRBD1 or TRBD2 may supply D (5 bases each). V was trimmed by 4 bases and J by 0 bases, leaving 13 bases between them. Germline V gene data show CDR1 as LGHDT and CDR2 as YNNKEL (reference sequence). The CDR3 is 15 amino acids. Written as DNA, the CDR3 is TGTGCCAGCAGCCTGGGACCTGCGAGCTCCTACGAGCAGTACTTC. Translating gives CASSLGPASSYEQYF.

The gene calls are TRBV12-3 or TRBV12-4 and TRBJ1-1, with TRBD1 matching over 9 bases. V shed 3 bases and J 4 bases; nucleotides not matched to a gene: 12. The CDR3 has 17 amino acids. Here the CDR3 reads CASSFSLAGQGPTEAFF. The CDR3 DNA reads TGTGCCAGCAGTTTTTCACTAGCGGGACAGGGTCCCACTGAAGCTTTCTTT.

In this sample, this clonotype turned up many times. This sequence joins TRBV4-1 and TRBJ1-1, with no clear D. Germline lookup yields CDR1 MGHRA and CDR2 YSYEKL. CDR3 size: 16 residues. V was shortened by 4 bases and J by 1 base, with 16 bases between the two germline ends. The CDR3 bases are TGCGCCAGCAGCCTCCCGGCGGGCAGGCGGAACACTGAAGCTTTCTTT. Residues: CASSLPAGRRNTEAFF.

About this clonotype: The conserved closing phenylalanine or tryptophan is absent in this CDR3, likely reflecting a read error. J is TRBJ1-2 and V is TRBV4-2, with a tentative D call TRBD1 (5 bases). Germline V gene data show CDR1 as LGHNA and CDR2 as YNFKEQ. V was shortened by 8 bases and J by 4 bases, with 20 bases between the two germline ends. The CDR3 sequence is 15 residues long. The CDR3 DNA is TGTGCCAGCGGCTTACCGACAGAAACCGGCTATGGCTACACCTCC. Translating gives CASGLPTETGYGYTS.

The table lists this clonotype with many counts. V and J are TRBV25-1 and TRBJ2-6, with TRBD1 matching over 8 bases. The germline gives CDR1 MGHDK, CDR2 SYGVNS. V was pared by 4 bases and J by 2 bases, with 4 bases of the junction left unmatched. The CDR3 runs to 16 residues. The CDR3 DNA sequence: TGTGCCAGCAGTGCCGTACAGGGGGCTGGGGCCAACGTCCTGACTTTC. Translating it yields CASSAVQGAGANVLTF.

This rearrangement joins TRBV6-6 to TRBJ1-5, with D hard to call. From germline, CDR1 is MNHNY and CDR2 SVGAGI (reference sequence). The CDR3 extends over 18 amino acids. V lost 2 bases and J lost 0, with 17 bases in between. The CDR3 loop is CASSYMHGWADSNQPQHF. CDR3 sequence (DNA): TGTGCCAGCAGTTACATGCATGGCTGGGCAGATAGCAATCAGCCCCAGCATTTT.